Sequencing of this T cell receptor (beta chain) was carried out in a study of T cell responses to AZD1222 COVID-19 vaccine. The protocol was immunoSEQ multiplex PCR, while the TCRdb copy is restricted to in-frame clones and leaves out a portion. This table has hundreds of thousands of clones, just over 90% appearing once. Remarks on this clone: The target antigen is unknown.

Points from the study as a whole: Just six people given AZD1222 tested seropositive at baseline.

The germline gives CDR1 MDHEN, CDR2 SYDVKM. This CDR3 comprises 12 residues. With 4 bases removed from V and 7 bases from J, the gap between germline ends came to 10 bases. The sample in question was peripheral blood, obtained on day 0 of MenACWY control vaccination. This chain connects TRBV28 to TRBJ1-1; D not resolved. This TCR was recovered from an adult in good health. The CDR3 region has the DNA TGTGCCAGCAGTTATCAGACGGGTGAAGCTTTCTTT. Amino acids: CASSYQTGEAFF.